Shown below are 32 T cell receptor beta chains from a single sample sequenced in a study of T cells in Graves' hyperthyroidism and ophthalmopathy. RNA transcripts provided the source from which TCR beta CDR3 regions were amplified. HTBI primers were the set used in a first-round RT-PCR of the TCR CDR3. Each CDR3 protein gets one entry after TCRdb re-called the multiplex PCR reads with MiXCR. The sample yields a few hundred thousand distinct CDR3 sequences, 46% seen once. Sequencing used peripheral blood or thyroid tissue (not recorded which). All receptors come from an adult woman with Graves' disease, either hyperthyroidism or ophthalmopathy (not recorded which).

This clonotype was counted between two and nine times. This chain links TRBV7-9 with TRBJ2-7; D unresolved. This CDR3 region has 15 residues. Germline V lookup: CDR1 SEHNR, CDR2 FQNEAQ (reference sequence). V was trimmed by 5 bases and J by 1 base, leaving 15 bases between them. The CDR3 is CASSPPLGRSYEQYF. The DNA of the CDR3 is TGTGCCAGCAGCCCCCCCCTTGGGCGATCCTACGAGCAGTACTTC.

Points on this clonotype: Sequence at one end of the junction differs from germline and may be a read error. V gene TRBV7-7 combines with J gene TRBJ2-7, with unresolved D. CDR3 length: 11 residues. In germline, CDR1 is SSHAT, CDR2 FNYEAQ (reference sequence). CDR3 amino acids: CASSNGGEQYF. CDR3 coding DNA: TGTGCTAGCAGCAATGGTGGCGAGCAGTACTTC.

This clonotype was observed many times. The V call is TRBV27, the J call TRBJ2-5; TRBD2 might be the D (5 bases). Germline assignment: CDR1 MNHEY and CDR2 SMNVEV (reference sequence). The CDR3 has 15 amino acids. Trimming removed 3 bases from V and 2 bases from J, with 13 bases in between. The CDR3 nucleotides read TGTGCCAGCAGTTTTATTCCAGCGGATCAAGAGACCCAGTACTTC. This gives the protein CASSFIPADQETQYF.

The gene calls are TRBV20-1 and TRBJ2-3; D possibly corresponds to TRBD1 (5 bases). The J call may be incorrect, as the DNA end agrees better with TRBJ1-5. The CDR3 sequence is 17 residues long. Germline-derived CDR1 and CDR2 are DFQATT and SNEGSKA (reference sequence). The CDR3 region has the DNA TGCAGTGCTAGGGGACTAGCGGGTCAGGAGTATACAGATACGCAGCATTTT. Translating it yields CSARGLAGQEYTDTQHF.

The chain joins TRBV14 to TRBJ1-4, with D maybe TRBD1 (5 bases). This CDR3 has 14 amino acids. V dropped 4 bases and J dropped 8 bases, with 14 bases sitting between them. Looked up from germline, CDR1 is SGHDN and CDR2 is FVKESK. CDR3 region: CASSPLGREEKLFF. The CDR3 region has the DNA TGTGCCAGCAGCCCATTGGGACGGGAAGAAAAACTGTTTTTT.

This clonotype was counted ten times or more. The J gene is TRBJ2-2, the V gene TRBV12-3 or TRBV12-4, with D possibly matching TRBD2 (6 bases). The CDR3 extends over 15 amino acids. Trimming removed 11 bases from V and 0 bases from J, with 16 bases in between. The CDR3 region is CAGRDSPTNTGELFF. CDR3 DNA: TGTGCCGGCCGGGACTCCCCTACGAACACCGGGGAGCTGTTTTTT.

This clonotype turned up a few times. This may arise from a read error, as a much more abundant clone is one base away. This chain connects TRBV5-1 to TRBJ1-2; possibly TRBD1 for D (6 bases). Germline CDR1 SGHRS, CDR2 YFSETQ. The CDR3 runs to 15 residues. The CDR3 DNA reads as TGCGCCAGCAGCCAGACTGTACAGGGTTTGTATGGCCACACCTTC. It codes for CASSQTVQGLYGHTF.

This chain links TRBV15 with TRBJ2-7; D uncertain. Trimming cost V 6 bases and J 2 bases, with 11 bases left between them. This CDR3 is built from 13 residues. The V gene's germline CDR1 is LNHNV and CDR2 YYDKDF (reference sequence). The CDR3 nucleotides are TGTGCCACCAGGACCCCATACACCTACGAGCAGTACTTC. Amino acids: CATRTPYTYEQYF. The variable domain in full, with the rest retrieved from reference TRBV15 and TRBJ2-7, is DAMVIQNPRYQVTQFGKPVTLSCSQTLNHNVMYWYQQKSSQAPKLLFHYYDKDFNNEADTPDNFQSRRPNTSFCFLDIRSPGLGDTAMYLCATRTPYTYEQYFGPGTRLTVT.

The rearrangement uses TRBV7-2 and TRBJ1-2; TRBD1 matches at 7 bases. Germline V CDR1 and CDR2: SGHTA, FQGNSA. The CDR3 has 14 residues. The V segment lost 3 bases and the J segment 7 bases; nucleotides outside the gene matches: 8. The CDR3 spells CASSFRRGGSGYTF. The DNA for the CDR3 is TGTGCCAGCAGCTTTCGTCGAGGGGGCTCTGGCTACACCTTC.

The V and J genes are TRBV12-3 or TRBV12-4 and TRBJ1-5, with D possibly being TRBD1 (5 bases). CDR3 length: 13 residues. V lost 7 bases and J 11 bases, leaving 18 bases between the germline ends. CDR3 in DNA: TGTGCCAGCAACCTCTCAGGAGGGGAGACCCAGCATTTT. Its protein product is CASNLSGGETQHF.

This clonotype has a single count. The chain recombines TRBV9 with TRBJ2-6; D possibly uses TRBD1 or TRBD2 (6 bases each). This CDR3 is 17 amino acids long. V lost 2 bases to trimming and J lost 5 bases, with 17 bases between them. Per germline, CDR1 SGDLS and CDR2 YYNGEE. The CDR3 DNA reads TGTGCCAGCAGCGTGGGGGGCGATTCCATGTGGGCCAACGTCCTGACTTTC. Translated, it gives CASSVGGDSMWANVLTF.

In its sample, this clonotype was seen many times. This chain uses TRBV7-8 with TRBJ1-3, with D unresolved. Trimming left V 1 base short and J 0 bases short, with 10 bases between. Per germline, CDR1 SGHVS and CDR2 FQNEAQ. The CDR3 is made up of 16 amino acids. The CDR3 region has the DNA TGTGCCAGCAGCTTAGAGCGCCTAGGCTCTGGAAACACCATATATTTT. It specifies CASSLERLGSGNTIYF. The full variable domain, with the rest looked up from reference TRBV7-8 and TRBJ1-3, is GAGVSQSPRYKVAKRGQDVALRCDPISGHVSLFWYQQALGQGPEFLTYFQNEAQLDKSGLPSDRFFAERPEGSVSTLKIQRTQQEDSAVYLCASSLERLGSGNTIYFGEGSWLTVV.

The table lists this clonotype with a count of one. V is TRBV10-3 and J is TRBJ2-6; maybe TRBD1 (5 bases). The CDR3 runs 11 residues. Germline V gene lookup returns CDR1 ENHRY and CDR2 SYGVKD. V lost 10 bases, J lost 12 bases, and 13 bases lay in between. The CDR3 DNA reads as TGTGCCACCCGAACCGACAGCGTCCTGACTTTC. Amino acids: CATRTDSVLTF.

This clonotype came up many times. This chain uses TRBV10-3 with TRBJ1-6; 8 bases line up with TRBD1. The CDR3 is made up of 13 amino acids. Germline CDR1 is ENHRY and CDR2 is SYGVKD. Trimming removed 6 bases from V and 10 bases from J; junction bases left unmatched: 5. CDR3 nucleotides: TGTGCCATCAGGGGACAGGTTCGATCACCCCTCCACTTT. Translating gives CAIRGQVRSPLHF.

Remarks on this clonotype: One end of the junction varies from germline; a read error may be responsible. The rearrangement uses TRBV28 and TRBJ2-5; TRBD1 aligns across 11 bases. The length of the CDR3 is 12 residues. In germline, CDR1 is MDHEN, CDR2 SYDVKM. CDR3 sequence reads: CTSGQGAETQYF. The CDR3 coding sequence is TGTACCAGTGGACAGGGGGCAGAGACCCAGTACTTC.

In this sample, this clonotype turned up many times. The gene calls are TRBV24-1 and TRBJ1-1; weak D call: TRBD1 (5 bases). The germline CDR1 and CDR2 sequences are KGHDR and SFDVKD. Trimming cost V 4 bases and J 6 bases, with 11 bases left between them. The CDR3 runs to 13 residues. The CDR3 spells CATSDARGAEAFF. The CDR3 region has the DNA TGTGCCACCAGTGACGCGAGGGGTGCTGAAGCTTTCTTT.

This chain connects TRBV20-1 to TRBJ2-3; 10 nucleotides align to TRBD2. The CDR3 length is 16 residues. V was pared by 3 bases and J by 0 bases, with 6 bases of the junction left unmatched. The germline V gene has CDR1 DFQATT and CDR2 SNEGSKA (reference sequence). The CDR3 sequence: CSASWLAGGSTDTQYF. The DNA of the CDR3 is TGCAGTGCTAGTTGGTTAGCGGGAGGCAGCACAGATACGCAGTATTTT.

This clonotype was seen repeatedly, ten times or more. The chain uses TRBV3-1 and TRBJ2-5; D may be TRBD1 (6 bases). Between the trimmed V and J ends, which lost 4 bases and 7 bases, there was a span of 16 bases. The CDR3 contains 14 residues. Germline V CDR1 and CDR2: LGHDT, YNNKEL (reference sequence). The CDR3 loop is CASSPEGDIVTQYF. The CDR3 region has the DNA TGTGCCAGCAGCCCTGAAGGGGACATTGTGACCCAGTACTTC.

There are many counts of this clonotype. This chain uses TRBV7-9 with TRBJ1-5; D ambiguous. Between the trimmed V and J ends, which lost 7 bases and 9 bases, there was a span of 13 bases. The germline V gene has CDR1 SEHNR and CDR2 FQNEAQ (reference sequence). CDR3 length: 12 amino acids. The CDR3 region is CASTRDRGPQHF. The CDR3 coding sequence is TGTGCCAGCACCCGGGATCGCGGGCCCCAGCATTTT.

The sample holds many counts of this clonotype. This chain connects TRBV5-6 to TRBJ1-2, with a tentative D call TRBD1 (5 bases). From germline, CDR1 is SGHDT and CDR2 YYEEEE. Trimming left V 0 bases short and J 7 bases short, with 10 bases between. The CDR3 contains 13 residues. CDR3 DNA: TGTGCCAGCAGCTTGGAGAGGGGTCCTGGCTACACCTTC. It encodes CASSLERGPGYTF.

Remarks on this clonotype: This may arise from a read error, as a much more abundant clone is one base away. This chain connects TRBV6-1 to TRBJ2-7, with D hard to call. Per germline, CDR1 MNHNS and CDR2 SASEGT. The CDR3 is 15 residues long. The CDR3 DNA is TGTGCCAGCAGCGGTCCTCGGCAGGCCTCCTACAAGCAGTACTTC. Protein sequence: CASSGPRQASYKQYF.

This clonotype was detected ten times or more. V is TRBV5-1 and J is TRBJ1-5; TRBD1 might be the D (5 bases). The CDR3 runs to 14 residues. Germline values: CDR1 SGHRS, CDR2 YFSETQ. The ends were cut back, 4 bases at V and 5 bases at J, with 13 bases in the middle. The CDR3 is CASSTRGGDQPQHF. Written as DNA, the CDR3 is TGCGCCAGCAGCACCCGTGGGGGGGATCAGCCCCAGCATTTT.

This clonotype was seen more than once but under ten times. Here the CDR3 DNA reads TGTGCCAGCACTACAGGCGACACTGAAGCTTTCTTT. This codes for CASTTGDTEAFF. The chain links TRBV28 to TRBJ1-1, with D perhaps matching TRBD1 (5 bases). Trimming shortened V by 7 bases and J by 3 bases, and 9 bases separated the two germline ends. The length of the CDR3 is 12 residues. Germline V CDR1 and CDR2: MDHEN, SYDVKM.

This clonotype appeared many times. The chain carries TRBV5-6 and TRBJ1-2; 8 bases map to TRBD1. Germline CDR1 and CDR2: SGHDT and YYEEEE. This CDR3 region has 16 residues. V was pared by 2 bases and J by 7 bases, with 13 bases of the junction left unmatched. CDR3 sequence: CASSFSSWGQASGYTF. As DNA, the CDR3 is TGTGCCAGCAGCTTTTCTAGCTGGGGACAGGCTAGTGGCTACACCTTC.

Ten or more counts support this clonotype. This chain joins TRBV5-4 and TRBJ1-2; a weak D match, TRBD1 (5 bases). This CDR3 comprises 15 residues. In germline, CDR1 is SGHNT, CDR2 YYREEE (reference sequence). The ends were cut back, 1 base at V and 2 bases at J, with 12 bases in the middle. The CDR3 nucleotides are TGTGCCAGCAGCTTGAGGGAGGGGCCCAACTATGGCTACACCTTC. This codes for CASSLREGPNYGYTF.

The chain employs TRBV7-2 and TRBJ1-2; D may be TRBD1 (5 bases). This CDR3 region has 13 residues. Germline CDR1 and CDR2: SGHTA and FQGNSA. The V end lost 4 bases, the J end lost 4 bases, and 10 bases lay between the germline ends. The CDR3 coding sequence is TGTGCCAGCAGCTCGCCAGGGTTCTATGGCTACACCTTC. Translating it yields CASSSPGFYGYTF.

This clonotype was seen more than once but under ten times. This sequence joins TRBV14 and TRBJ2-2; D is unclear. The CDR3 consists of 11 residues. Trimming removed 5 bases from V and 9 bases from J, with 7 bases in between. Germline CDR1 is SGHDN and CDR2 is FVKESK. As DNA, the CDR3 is TGTGCCAGCAGCTTATCCCGGGAGCTGTTTTTT. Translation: CASSLSRELFF.

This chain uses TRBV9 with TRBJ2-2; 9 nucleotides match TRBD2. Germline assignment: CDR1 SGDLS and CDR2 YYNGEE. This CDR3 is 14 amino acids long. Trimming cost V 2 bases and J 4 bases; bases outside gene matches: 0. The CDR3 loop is CASSVREGTGELFF. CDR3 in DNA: TGTGCCAGCAGCGTGCGGGAGGGCACCGGGGAGCTGTTTTTT.

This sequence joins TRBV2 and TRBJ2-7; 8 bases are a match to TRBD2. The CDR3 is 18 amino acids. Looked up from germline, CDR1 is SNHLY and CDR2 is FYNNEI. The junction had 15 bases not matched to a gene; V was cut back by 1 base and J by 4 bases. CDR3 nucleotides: TGTGCCAGCAGTGAAGTGAGCAGCTTGGCCGCGGGGGGATACGAGCAGTACTTC. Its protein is CASSEVSSLAAGGYEQYF.

Here the CDR3 reads CSVEDQNYEQYF. The CDR3 DNA reads as TGCAGCGTTGAAGATCAGAATTACGAGCAGTACTTC. V and J are TRBV29-1 and TRBJ2-7, with D hard to call. V lost 0 bases and J lost 4, with 7 bases in between. The CDR3 contains 12 residues. Germline assignment: CDR1 SQVTM and CDR2 ANQGSEA.

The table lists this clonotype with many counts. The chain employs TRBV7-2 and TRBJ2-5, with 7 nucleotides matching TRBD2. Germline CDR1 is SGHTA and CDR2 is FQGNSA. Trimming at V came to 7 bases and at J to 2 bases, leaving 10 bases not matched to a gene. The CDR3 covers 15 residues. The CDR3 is CASTTGLAVQETQYF. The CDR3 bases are TGTGCCAGCACCACAGGCCTAGCGGTTCAAGAGACCCAGTACTTC.

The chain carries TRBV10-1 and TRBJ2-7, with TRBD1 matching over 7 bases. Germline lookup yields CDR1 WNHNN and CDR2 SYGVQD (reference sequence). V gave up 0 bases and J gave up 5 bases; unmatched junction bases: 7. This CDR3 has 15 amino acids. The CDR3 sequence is CASSESGQYLNEQYF. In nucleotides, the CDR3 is TGCGCCAGCAGTGAGTCGGGACAGTATCTAAACGAGCAGTACTTC.